These 14 T cell receptor beta chains were all obtained from the same sample, sequenced in a study of T cell repertoires in cytomegalovirus infection. MiXCR was run by TCRdb on the reads, yielding one entry per CDR3 protein. The repertoire holds around 430,000 distinct CDR3 sequences, with about 39% as singletons. These receptors lack a known antigen. The specimen comprised cultured PBMCs, sampled from culture after CMV antigen stimulation. These receptors were obtained from a human donor in good health (CMV status not recorded). Some clones in this sample may be carry-over from other donors' samples.

V gene TRBV7-2 combines with J gene TRBJ2-2, with D possibly being TRBD2 (5 bases). The CDR3 covers 14 residues. Trimming took off 4 bases at V and 5 bases at J, with 11 bases between the two ends. The germline gives CDR1 SGHTA, CDR2 FQGNSA. The CDR3 protein is CASSYRGVTGELFF. The CDR3 region has the DNA TGTGCCAGCAGCTACCGGGGAGTAACCGGGGAGCTGTTTTTT.

Worth noting for this clonotype: One end of the junction does not line up with germline, which may come from a read error. The chain uses TRBV5-3 and TRBJ2-1, with a tentative D call TRBD2 (5 bases). TRBV5-3 is designated an ORF whose function remains uncertain. This CDR3 contains 12 residues. The CDR3 sequence is CASSLPLRAQFF. The CDR3 bases are TGTGCCAGCAGCTTACCACTGAGGGCGCAGTTCTTC.

This clonotype occurred once. The chain recombines TRBV11-2 with TRBJ2-1; D may be TRBD1 or TRBD2 (6 bases each). Germline CDR1 is SGHAT and CDR2 is FQNNGV. Trimming took 5 bases from V and 6 from J, leaving 17 bases between them. The CDR3 runs 15 residues. The CDR3 coding sequence is TGTGCCAGCAGCCCGAGGGGGGCGTCACGCAATGAGCAGTTCTTC. Its translation is CASSPRGASRNEQFF.

The V call is TRBV7-6, the J call TRBJ1-5, with D possibly matching TRBD1 (6 bases). This CDR3 is built from 16 residues. V shed 5 bases and J shed 4 bases, with 18 bases lying between them. The germline V gene encodes CDR1 SGHVS and CDR2 FNYEAQ. The CDR3 loop is CASSPSLDSFNQPQHF. CDR3 DNA sequence: TGTGCCAGCAGCCCGAGCCTGGACAGTTTTAATCAGCCCCAGCATTTT. Variable domain in full (rest from reference TRBV7-6 and TRBJ1-5): GAGVSQSPRYKVTKRGQDVALRCDPISGHVSLYWYRQALGQGPEFLTYFNYEAQQDKSGLPNDRFSAERPEGSISTLTIQRTEQRDSAMYRCASSPSLDSFNQPQHFGDGTRLSIL.

V gene TRBV5-1 combines with J gene TRBJ1-4; no clear D. The V and J ends lost 1 base and 3 bases respectively, with 4 bases between them. Germline V gene data show CDR1 as SGHRS and CDR2 as YFSETQ. The CDR3 length is 13 residues. DNA of the CDR3: TGCGCCAGCAGCTTGTACTCTAATGAAAAACTGTTTTTT. Residues: CASSLYSNEKLFF.

The V gene is TRBV4-3, the J gene TRBJ2-3; D remains ambiguous. The germline V gene encodes CDR1 LGHNA and CDR2 YSLEER. Trimming stripped 0 bases from V and 2 bases from J, with 6 bases between. The CDR3 covers 14 residues. CDR3: CASSQEVFTDTQYF. The DNA of the CDR3 is TGCGCCAGCAGCCAAGAGGTATTCACAGATACGCAGTATTTT.

This clonotype was detected a few times. The chain links TRBV2 to TRBJ2-3; D remains ambiguous. Germline lookup yields CDR1 SNHLY and CDR2 FYNNEI. V was cut by 1 base and J by 4 bases, with 15 bases left in between. This CDR3 spans 16 amino acids. CDR3 amino acids: CASSEELYPLPDTQYF. The CDR3 coding sequence is TGTGCCAGCAGTGAAGAACTATATCCCCTTCCAGATACGCAGTATTTT.

V usage is TRBV11-2 and J usage is TRBJ1-4; TRBD1 might be the D (6 bases). This CDR3 region has 15 residues. Looked up from germline, CDR1 is SGHAT and CDR2 is FQNNGV. The germline V and J ends were trimmed by 3 bases and 6 bases, with 14 bases remaining between them. CDR3 protein: CASSFGGLRDEKLFF. Here the CDR3 DNA reads TGTGCCAGCAGCTTCGGGGGGCTAAGGGATGAAAAACTGTTTTTT.

This clonotype has a handful of counts. The rearrangement joins TRBV19 to TRBJ1-2; D is unresolved. Germline V gene sequence: CDR1 LNHDA, CDR2 SQIVND (reference sequence). The V end lost 3 bases, the J end lost 7 bases, and 12 bases lay between the germline ends. The CDR3 runs 13 residues. The chain's CDR3 is CASSIIREPGYTF. CDR3 sequence (DNA): TGTGCCAGTAGTATTATCCGGGAGCCTGGCTACACCTTC.

In this sample, this clonotype turned up once. This chain uses TRBV4-2 with TRBJ1-1; D is possibly TRBD1 (5 bases). The CDR3 length is 16 residues. Germline CDR1 is LGHNA and CDR2 is YNFKEQ. V gave up 1 base and J gave up 0 bases, with 12 bases separating them. CDR3 sequence reads: CASSQAYGGMNTEAFF. The CDR3 region has the DNA TGTGCCAGCAGCCAAGCTTATGGGGGGATGAACACTGAAGCTTTCTTT.

CDR3 in amino acids: CASSQREKVYEQYF. CDR3 sequence (DNA): TGTGCCAGCAGCCAAAGAGAAAAAGTCTACGAGCAGTACTTC. The chain recombines TRBV3-1 with TRBJ2-7; the D is unclear. Trimming took 2 bases from V and 3 from J, leaving 11 bases between them. Germline V gene data show CDR1 as LGHDT and CDR2 as YNNKEL (reference sequence). The CDR3 runs to 14 residues.

This clonotype was found a few times. The chain joins TRBV27 to TRBJ2-5; D may match TRBD1 or TRBD2 (5 bases each). The CDR3 has 14 amino acids. Germline V CDR1 and CDR2: MNHEY, SMNVEV (reference sequence). Trimming took 2 bases from V and 4 from J, leaving 11 bases between them. This chain's CDR3 is CASSLRGVVETQYF. CDR3 nucleotide sequence: TGTGCCAGCAGTTTAAGGGGAGTTGTAGAGACCCAGTACTTC.

Comments on this clonotype: This may come from a read error, since a much larger clone is one base off. J is TRBJ2-2 and V is TRBV7-2, with TRBD1 as a possible D gene (5 bases). Germline V gene data show CDR1 as SGHTA and CDR2 as FQGNSA. V lost 1 base and J 0 bases, leaving 6 bases between the germline ends. CDR3 length: 15 residues. The CDR3 region is CASSLGTTNTGELFF. CDR3 sequence (DNA): TGTGCCAGCAGCTTAGGGACAACGAACACCGGGGAGCTGTTTTTT.

On this clonotype: An end of the junction does not agree with germline; a read error may underlie this. The chain recombines TRBV18 with TRBJ2-7, with a possible D match to TRBD1 (6 bases). Germline CDR1 KGHSH, CDR2 LQKENI. The CDR3 runs to 14 residues. The CDR3 bases are TGTGCCAGCTCACCACCGGGGGCCAACTACGGGCAGTACTTC. Its protein is CASSPPGANYGQYF.